This note documents a single TCR beta chain sequence. This CDR3 contains 15 residues. CDR1 is MNHEY and CDR2 is SVGAGI in the germline V gene. V dropped 7 bases and J dropped 4; count of bases not matched to a gene: 11. Authors' processing steps: Amplifying reference gene primers gave estimates of nucleated cell counts. Only in-frame clones appear in the TCRdb table, and some are missing; sequencing was by immunoSEQ multiplex PCR. That table supplies the V and J calls and clone size; D and trimming were determined from the DNA. Among roughly 6,100 clones, around nine tenths were seen once, and the ten largest hold around 50%. This sample stems from a study of blood T cell repertoires in COVID-19. Overall study: From the United States, Italy and Spain came samples of acute and convalescent COVID-19.

The clonotype comes from a human donor in a cohort sampled during active COVID-19. V usage is TRBV6-5 and J usage is TRBJ1-1, with 8 bases identical to TRBD1. Material for sequencing was peripheral blood. The CDR3, as DNA: TGTGCCAGCACCACAGGGGGGGTAGGGAGCACTGAAGCTTTCTTT. This codes for CASTTGGVGSTEAFF.